The 2 T cell receptor beta chains listed next were all sequenced from one sample in a study of radiotherapy plus CTLA-4 blockade in lung cancer. TCRdb's copy holds only in-frame clones and misses some; the assay was immunoSEQ multiplex PCR. The data hold 90,000 to 100,000 clones, with almost 90% observed a single time. This specimen consisted of peripheral blood, obtained from a patient treated with radiotherapy plus ipilimumab. The receptor set was obtained from a human donor with non-small cell lung cancer that progressed on radiotherapy plus ipilimumab.

The CDR3 DNA reads TGTGCCAGCTCACCACTCGAGGGAGGAGTCGGGGAGCTGTTTTTT. Its translation: CASSPLEGGVGELFF. This chain uses TRBV18 with TRBJ2-2; D is possibly TRBD2 (6 bases). This CDR3 is 15 amino acids long. Germline loops: CDR1 KGHSH, CDR2 LQKENI. The ends were cut back, 1 base at V and 7 bases at J, with 13 bases in the middle.

This chain uses TRBV4-1 with TRBJ2-7; no firm D call. V was shortened by 0 bases and J by 2 bases, with 11 bases between the two germline ends. Per the germline V gene, CDR1 is MGHRA and CDR2 is YSYEKL. This CDR3 is built from 15 residues. CDR3 nucleotide sequence: TGCGCCAGCAGCCAAGATCAAAGGTTACCCTACGAGCAGTACTTC. It specifies CASSQDQRLPYEQYF.